This TCR beta chain is from a study of immune evolution from preneoplasia to lung adenocarcinoma. Study at large: HLA loss of heterozygosity: approximately 7.5% AIS, roughly 15% MIA, around 35% ADC, none AAH.

Here immunoSEQ multiplex PCR was the method, and the copy in TCRdb shows in-frame clones only, minus some. The sample contains around 10,000 clones, approximately 80% of which appear only once. The CDR3 has 13 amino acids. Germline CDR1 and CDR2: SGHDT and YYEEEE. The germline V and J ends were trimmed by 3 bases and 0 bases, with 7 bases remaining between them. Premalignant or tumor cells were enriched by macro-dissection after pathologic assessment. This clone was counted a single time. The V and J genes are TRBV5-6 and TRBJ2-7; D is perhaps TRBD2 (5 bases). The sequence was obtained from a person aged 70 to 80 with lung adenocarcinoma. Some clones in this sample may be carry-over from other donors' samples. Material for sequencing was FFPE minimally invasive lung adenocarcinoma tissue. The CDR3 sequence is CASSSGVSYEQYF. CDR3 nucleotides: TGTGCCAGCAGCTCCGGGGTCTCCTACGAGCAGTACTTC.